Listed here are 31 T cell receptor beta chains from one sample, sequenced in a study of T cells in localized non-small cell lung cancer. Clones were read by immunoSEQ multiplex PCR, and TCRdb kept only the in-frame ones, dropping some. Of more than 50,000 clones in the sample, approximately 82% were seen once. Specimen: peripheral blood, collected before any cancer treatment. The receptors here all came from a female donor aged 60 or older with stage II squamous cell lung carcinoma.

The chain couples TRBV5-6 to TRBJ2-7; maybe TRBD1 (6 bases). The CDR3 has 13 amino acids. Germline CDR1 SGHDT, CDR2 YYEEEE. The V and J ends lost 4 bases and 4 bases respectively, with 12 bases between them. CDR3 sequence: CASSPGHRYEQYF. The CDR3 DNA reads TGTGCCAGCAGCCCGGGACACCGATACGAGCAGTACTTC. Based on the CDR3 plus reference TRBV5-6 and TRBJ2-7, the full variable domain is DAGVTQSPTHLIKTRGQQVTLRCSPKSGHDTVSWYQQALGQGPQFIFQYYEEEERQRGNFPDRFSGHQFPNYSSELNVNALLLGDSALYLCASSPGHRYEQYFGPGTRLTVT.

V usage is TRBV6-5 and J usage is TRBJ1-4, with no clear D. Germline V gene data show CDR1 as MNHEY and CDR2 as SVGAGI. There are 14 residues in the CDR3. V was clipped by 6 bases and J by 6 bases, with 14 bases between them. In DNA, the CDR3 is TGTGCCAGCAGGCGGGGTACGGCAGATGAAAAACTGTTTTTT. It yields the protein CASRRGTADEKLFF.

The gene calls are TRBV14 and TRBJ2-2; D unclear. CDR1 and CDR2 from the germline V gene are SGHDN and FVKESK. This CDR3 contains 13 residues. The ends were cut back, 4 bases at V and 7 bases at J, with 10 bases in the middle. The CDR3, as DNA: TGTGCCAGCAGCCCGTCGTTCTTCGGGGAGCTGTTTTTT. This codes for CASSPSFFGELFF.

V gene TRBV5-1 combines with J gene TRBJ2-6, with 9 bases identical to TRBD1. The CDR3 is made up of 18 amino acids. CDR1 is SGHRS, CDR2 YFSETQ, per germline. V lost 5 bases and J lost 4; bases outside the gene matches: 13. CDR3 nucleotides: TGCGCCAGCAGTCCCACGACAGGGGGGAATAACGGGGCCAACGTCCTGACTTTC. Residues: CASSPTTGGNNGANVLTF.

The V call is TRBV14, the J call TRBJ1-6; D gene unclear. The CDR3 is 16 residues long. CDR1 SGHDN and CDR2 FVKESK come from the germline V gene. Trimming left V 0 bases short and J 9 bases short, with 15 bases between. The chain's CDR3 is CASSQDLAGFGSPLHF. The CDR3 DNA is TGTGCCAGCAGCCAAGATTTGGCCGGGTTCGGTTCACCCCTCCACTTT.

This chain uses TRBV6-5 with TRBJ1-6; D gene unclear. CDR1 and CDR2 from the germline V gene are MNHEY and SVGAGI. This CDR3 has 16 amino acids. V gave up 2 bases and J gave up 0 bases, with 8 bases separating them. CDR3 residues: CASSYPASSYNSPLHF. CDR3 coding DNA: TGTGCCAGCAGTTACCCGGCGAGCTCCTATAATTCACCCCTCCACTTT.

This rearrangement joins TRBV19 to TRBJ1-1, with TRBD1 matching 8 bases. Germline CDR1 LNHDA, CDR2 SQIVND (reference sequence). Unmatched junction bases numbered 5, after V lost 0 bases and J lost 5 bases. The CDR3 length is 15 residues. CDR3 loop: CASSIEDRVETEAFF. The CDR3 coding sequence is TGTGCCAGTAGTATAGAGGACAGGGTAGAAACTGAAGCTTTCTTT.

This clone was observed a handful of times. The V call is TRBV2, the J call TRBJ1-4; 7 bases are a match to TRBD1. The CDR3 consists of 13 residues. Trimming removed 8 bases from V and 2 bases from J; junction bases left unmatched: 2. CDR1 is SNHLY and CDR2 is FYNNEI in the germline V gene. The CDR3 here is CASGQDTNEKLFF. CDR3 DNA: TGTGCCAGCGGACAGGACACTAATGAAAAACTGTTTTTT.

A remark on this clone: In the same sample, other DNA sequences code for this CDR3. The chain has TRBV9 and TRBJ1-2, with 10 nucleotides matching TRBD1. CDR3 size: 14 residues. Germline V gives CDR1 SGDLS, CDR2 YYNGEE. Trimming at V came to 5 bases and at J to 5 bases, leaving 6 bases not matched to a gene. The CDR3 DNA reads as TGTGCCAGCAGTCCGGGACAGGGGAATTATGGCTACACCTTC. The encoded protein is CASSPGQGNYGYTF.

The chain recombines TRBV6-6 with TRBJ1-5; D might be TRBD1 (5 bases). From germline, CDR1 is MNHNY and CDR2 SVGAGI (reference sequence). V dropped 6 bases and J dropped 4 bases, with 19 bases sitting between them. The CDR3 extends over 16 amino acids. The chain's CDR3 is CASRPSRDGLNQPQHF. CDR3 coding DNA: TGTGCCAGCAGGCCTTCCCGGGACGGGCTTAATCAGCCCCAGCATTTT.

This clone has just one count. The CDR3 sequence: CASSPPAGGGEKLFF. DNA for the CDR3: TGTGCCAGCTCACCACCAGCGGGGGGCGGTGAAAAACTGTTTTTT. The V and J genes are TRBV18 and TRBJ1-4; D might be TRBD1 (6 bases). Per germline, CDR1 KGHSH and CDR2 LQKENI. The CDR3 has 15 amino acids. Trimming pared 0 bases from V and 7 bases from J, leaving 12 bases between.

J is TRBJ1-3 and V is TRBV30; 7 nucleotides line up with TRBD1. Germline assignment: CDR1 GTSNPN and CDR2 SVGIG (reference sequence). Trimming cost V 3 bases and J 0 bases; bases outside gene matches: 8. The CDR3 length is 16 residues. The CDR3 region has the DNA TGTGCCTGGAGGCACCTGACAGGGTCCTCTGGAAACACCATATATTTT. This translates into CAWRHLTGSSGNTIYF.

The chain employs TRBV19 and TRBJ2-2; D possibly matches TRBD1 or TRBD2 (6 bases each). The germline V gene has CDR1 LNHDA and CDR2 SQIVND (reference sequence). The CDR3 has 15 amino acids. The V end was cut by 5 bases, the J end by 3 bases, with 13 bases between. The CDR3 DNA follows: TGTGCCAGTAGTGTGGGGGGCGCCCACACCGGGGAGCTGTTTTTT. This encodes CASSVGGAHTGELFF. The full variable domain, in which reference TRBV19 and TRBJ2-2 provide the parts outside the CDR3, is DGGITQSPKYLFRKEGQNVTLSCEQNLNHDAMYWYRQDPGQGLRLIYYSQIVNDFQKGDIAEGYSVSREKKESFPLTVTSAQKNPTAFYLCASSVGGAHTGELFFGEGSRLTVL.

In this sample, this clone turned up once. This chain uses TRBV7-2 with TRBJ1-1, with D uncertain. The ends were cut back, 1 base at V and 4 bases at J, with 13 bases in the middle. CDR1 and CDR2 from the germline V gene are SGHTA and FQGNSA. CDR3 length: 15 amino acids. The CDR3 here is CASSLGRRGRTEAFF. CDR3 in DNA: TGTGCCAGCAGCTTAGGGAGACGAGGCCGCACTGAAGCTTTCTTT. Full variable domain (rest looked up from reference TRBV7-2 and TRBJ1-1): GAGVSQSPSNKVTEKGKDVELRCDPISGHTALYWYRQSLGQGLEFLIYFQGNSAPDKSGLPSDRFSAERTGGSVSTLTIQRTQQEDSAVYLCASSLGRRGRTEAFFGQGTRLTVV.

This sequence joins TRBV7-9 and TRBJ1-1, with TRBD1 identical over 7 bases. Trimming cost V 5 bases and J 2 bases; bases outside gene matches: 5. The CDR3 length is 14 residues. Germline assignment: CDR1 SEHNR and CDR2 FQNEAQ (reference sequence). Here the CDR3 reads CASSLGQINTEAFF. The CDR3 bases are TGTGCCAGCAGCCTGGGACAGATCAACACTGAAGCTTTCTTT. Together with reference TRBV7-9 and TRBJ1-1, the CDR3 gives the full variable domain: DTGVSQNPRHKITKRGQNVTFRCDPISEHNRLYWYRQTLGQGPEFLTYFQNEAQLEKSRLLSDRFSAERPKGSFSTLEIQRTEQGDSAMYLCASSLGQINTEAFFGQGTRLTVV.

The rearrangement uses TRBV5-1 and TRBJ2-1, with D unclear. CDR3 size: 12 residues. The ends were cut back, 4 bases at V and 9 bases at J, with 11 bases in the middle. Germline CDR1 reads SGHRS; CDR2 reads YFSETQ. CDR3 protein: CASSPPSTEQFF. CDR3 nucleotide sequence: TGCGCCAGCAGCCCCCCATCCACTGAGCAGTTCTTC.

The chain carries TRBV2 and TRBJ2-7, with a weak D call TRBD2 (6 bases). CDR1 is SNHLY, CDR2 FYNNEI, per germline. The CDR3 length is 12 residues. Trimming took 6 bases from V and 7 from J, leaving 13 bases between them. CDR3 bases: TGTGCCAGCAGGCGGGGCCTGGGGGAGCAGTACTTC. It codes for CASRRGLGEQYF.

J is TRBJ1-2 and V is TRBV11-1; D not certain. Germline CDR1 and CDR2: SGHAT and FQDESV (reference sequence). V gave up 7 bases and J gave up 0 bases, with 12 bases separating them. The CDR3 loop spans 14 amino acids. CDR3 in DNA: TGTGCCAGCACTTCCATGGGATCTAACTATGGCTACACCTTC. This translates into CASTSMGSNYGYTF.

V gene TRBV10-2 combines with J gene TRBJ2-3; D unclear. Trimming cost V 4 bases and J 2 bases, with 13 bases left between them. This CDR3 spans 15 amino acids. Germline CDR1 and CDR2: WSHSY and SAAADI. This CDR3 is CASSGALLLTDTQYF. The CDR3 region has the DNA TGCGCCAGCAGTGGGGCCCTCTTACTCACAGATACGCAGTATTTT.

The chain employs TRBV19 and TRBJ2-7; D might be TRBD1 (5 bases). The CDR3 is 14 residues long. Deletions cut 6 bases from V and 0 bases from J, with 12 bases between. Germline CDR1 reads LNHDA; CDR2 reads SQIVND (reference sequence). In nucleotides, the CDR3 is TGTGCCAGTAGAGTCAGGGAAAGCTCCTACGAGCAGTACTTC. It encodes CASRVRESSYEQYF.

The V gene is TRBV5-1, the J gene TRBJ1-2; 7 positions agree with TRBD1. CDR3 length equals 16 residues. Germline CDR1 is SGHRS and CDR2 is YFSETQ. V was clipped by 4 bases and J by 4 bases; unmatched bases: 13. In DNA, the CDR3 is TGCGCCAGCAGCCCAGCGGAGGGGACAGTAACCTATGGCTACACCTTC. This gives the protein CASSPAEGTVTYGYTF.

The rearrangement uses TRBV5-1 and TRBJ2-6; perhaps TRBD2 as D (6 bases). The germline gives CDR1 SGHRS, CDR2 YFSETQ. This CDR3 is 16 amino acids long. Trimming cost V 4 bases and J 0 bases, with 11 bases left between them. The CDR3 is CASSEGTSSGANVLTF. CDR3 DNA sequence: TGCGCCAGCAGCGAAGGGACTTCCTCTGGGGCCAACGTCCTGACTTTC.

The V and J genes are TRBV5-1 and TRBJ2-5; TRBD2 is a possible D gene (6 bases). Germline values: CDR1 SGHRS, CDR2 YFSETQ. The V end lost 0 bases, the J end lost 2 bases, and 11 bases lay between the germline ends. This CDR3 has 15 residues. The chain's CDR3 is CASSLDGRRQETQYF. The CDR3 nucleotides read TGCGCCAGCAGCTTGGACGGGAGAAGACAAGAGACCCAGTACTTC.

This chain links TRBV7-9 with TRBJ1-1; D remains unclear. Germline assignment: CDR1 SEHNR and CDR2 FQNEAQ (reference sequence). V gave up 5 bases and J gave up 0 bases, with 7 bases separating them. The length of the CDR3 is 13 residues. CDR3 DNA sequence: TGTGCCAGCAGCAGGACGGTGAACACTGAAGCTTTCTTT. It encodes CASSRTVNTEAFF.

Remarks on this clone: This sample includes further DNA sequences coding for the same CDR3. This CDR3 is CASSPVGETQYF. The DNA of the CDR3 is TGTGCCAGCTCACCAGTAGGAGAGACCCAGTACTTC. The chain combines TRBV18 with TRBJ2-5; D not certain. Trimming stripped 2 bases from V and 4 bases from J, with 5 bases between. This CDR3 is 12 amino acids long. The germline V gene has CDR1 KGHSH and CDR2 LQKENI.

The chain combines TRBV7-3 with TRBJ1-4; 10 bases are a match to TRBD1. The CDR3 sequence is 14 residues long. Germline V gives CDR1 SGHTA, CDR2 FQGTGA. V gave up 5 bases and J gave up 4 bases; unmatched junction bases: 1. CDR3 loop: CASSRTGGNEKLFF. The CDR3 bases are TGTGCCAGCAGCCGGACAGGGGGTAATGAAAAACTGTTTTTT.

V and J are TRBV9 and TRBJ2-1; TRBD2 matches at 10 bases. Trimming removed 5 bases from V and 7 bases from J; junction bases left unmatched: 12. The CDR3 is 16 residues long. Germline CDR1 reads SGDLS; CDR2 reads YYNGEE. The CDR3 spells CASSARTSGSLNEQFF. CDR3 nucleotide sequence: TGTGCCAGCAGTGCGCGGACTAGCGGATCACTTAATGAGCAGTTCTTC.

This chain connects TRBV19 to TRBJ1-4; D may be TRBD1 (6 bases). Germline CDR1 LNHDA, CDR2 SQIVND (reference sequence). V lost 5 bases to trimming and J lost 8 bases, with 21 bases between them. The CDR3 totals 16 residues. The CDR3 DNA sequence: TGTGCCAGTAGTTCCCCCGGGCCAGGGGCGAGAGAAAAACTGTTTTTT. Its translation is CASSSPGPGAREKLFF. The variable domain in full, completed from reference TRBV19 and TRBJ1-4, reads DGGITQSPKYLFRKEGQNVTLSCEQNLNHDAMYWYRQDPGQGLRLIYYSQIVNDFQKGDIAEGYSVSREKKESFPLTVTSAQKNPTAFYLCASSSPGPGAREKLFFGSGTQLSVL.

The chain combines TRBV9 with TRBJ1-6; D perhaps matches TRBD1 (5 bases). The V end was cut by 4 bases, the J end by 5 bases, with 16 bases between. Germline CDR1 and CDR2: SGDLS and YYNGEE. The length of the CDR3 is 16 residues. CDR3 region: CASSFSGTDNNSPLHF. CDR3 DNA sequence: TGTGCCAGCAGCTTTTCCGGGACGGATAATAATTCACCCCTCCACTTT. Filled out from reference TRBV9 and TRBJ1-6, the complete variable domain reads DSGVTQTPKHLITATGQRVTLRCSPRSGDLSVYWYQQSLDQGLQFLIQYYNGEERAKGNILERFSAQQFPDLHSELNLSSLELGDSALYFCASSFSGTDNNSPLHFGNGTRLTVT.

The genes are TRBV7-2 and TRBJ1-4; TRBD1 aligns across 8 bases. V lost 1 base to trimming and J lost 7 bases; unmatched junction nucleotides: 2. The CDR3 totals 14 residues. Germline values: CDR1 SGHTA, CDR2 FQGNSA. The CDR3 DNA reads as TGTGCCAGCAGCTTAGGGACAGGGAGTGAAAAACTGTTTTTT. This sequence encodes CASSLGTGSEKLFF.

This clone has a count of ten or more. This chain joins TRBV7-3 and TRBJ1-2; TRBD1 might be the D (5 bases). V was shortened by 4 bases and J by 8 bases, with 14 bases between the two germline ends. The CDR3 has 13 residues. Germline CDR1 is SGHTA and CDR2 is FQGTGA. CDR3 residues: CASSSRDLSGYTF. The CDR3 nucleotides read TGTGCCAGCAGCTCCCGGGACCTCTCGGGCTACACCTTC.